The 21 T cell receptor beta chains below were found in one sample sequenced in a study of T cell repertoires in ileal Crohn's disease. Only in-frame clones appear in the TCRdb table, and some are missing; sequencing was by immunoSEQ multiplex PCR. The table has roughly 16,000 clones, under 95% seen once. The sequenced sample was ileal tissue. Receptors were obtained from an adult with Crohn's disease.

This clone has a single count. The chain has TRBV30 and TRBJ1-2; 7 bases match TRBD1. The CDR3 is 15 residues long. The germline V gene has CDR1 GTSNPN and CDR2 SVGIG (reference sequence). The V segment lost 1 base and the J segment 4 bases; nucleotides outside the gene matches: 9. The CDR3 loop reads CAWSGGRDRAYGYTF. The CDR3 coding sequence is TGTGCCTGGAGTGGGGGGCGTGACAGGGCCTATGGCTACACCTTC.

This clone was recorded only once. The V call is TRBV30, the J call TRBJ1-6; no definite D call. V lost 5 bases, J lost 7 bases, and 9 bases lay in between. The CDR3 contains 12 residues. CDR1 GTSNPN and CDR2 SVGIG come from the germline V gene (reference sequence). In DNA, the CDR3 is TGTGCCTGGTCTCGGTGGAATTCACCCCTCCACTTT. Translated: CAWSRWNSPLHF.

The chain is built from TRBV6-1 and TRBJ1-1; D uncertain. V gave up 0 bases and J gave up 4 bases, with 9 bases separating them. The CDR3 is 14 residues long. Germline CDR1 and CDR2: MNHNS and SASEGT. In nucleotides, the CDR3 is TGTGCCAGCAGTGAAGCCAGCGAGGGCACTGAAGCTTTCTTT. This sequence encodes CASSEASEGTEAFF.

This clone was recorded only once. This sequence joins TRBV7-8 and TRBJ1-5; weak D call: TRBD1 (5 bases). Germline CDR1 SGHVS, CDR2 FQNEAQ. The CDR3 totals 15 residues. V lost 1 base and J 6 bases, leaving 13 bases between the germline ends. The CDR3 DNA is TGTGCCAGCAGCTTAGAACTAGTCGGGGGTCAGCCCCAGCATTTT. Its protein is CASSLELVGGQPQHF.

V usage is TRBV7-8 and J usage is TRBJ2-7; 7 bases map to TRBD2. The ends lost 5 bases at V and 3 bases at J; junction bases unmatched: 19. The CDR3 has 18 amino acids. CDR1 and CDR2 from the germline V gene are SGHVS and FQNEAQ. As DNA, the CDR3 is TGTGCCAGCAGCCCTCCACCGTTCACCAGCGGGGTTCTCTACGAGCAGTACTTC. Its protein is CASSPPPFTSGVLYEQYF.

The rearrangement links TRBV9 to TRBJ1-1; D is perhaps TRBD1 (6 bases). Germline V gives CDR1 SGDLS, CDR2 YYNGEE. The CDR3 runs to 17 residues. The ends were cut back, 1 base at V and 3 bases at J, with 19 bases in the middle. The DNA for the CDR3 is TGTGCCAGCAGCGTAATGGGGGAGGGGGTAGGAGACACTGAAGCTTTCTTT. Residues: CASSVMGEGVGDTEAFF.

This chain connects TRBV11-1 to TRBJ2-7; the match to TRBD1 covers 10 bases. The ends lost 6 bases at V and 5 bases at J; junction bases unmatched: 10. The CDR3 loop spans 15 amino acids. Germline assignment: CDR1 SGHAT and CDR2 FQDESV (reference sequence). DNA for the CDR3: TGTGCCAGCAGTCTCCCGGGACAGGGGAGGAACGAGCAGTACTTC. Translation: CASSLPGQGRNEQYF.

Of note for this clone: Other DNA sequences in the sample encode the same CDR3. The chain has TRBV4-1 and TRBJ1-6; D is perhaps TRBD1 (5 bases). This CDR3 contains 15 residues. V was trimmed by 0 bases and J by 10 bases, leaving 13 bases between them. Germline V gives CDR1 MGHRA, CDR2 YSYEKL. The CDR3 coding sequence is TGCGCCAGCAGCCAAGATATAAGGGGTCTATCACCCCTCCACTTT. Its protein product is CASSQDIRGLSPLHF.

V gene TRBV19 combines with J gene TRBJ1-5; D gene uncertain. Trimming shortened V by 0 bases and J by 6 bases, and 9 bases separated the two germline ends. Germline V gives CDR1 LNHDA, CDR2 SQIVND (reference sequence). The length of the CDR3 is 14 residues. DNA of the CDR3: TGTGCCAGTAGTATAGATCTATTGAGTCAGCCCCAGCATTTT. Its translation is CASSIDLLSQPQHF.

The chain employs TRBV15 and TRBJ2-4, with 10 bases identical to TRBD2. The CDR3 covers 19 residues. V trimming: 5 bases; J trimming: 3 bases; junction bases outside the gene matches: 16. Germline V gives CDR1 LNHNV, CDR2 YYDKDF (reference sequence). In DNA form, the CDR3 reads TGTGCCACCAGCCCACGGGGAGTAGCGGGGGGCTTTGGCAAAAACATTCAGTACTTC. This encodes CATSPRGVAGGFGKNIQYF.

The CDR3 region is CASSPTGVKETQYF. The CDR3 DNA reads as TGCGCCAGCAGCCCGACAGGGGTTAAAGAGACCCAGTACTTC. The gene calls are TRBV5-1 and TRBJ2-5; 8 bases are a match to TRBD1. The CDR3 length is 14 residues. The germline V gene has CDR1 SGHRS and CDR2 YFSETQ. V was clipped by 4 bases and J by 3 bases; unmatched bases: 5.

The V and J genes are TRBV2 and TRBJ2-5, with 8 bases matching TRBD2. This CDR3 has 16 amino acids. The junction had 11 bases not matched to a gene; V was cut back by 8 bases and J by 0 bases. CDR1 and CDR2 from the germline V gene are SNHLY and FYNNEI. The CDR3 DNA is TGTGCCAGCGGGCGGCCCCCAGCGGGGGACCAAGAGACCCAGTACTTC. Its translation: CASGRPPAGDQETQYF. The whole variable domain, filled in from reference TRBV2 and TRBJ2-5, reads EPEVTQTPSHQVTQMGQEVILRCVPISNHLYFYWYRQILGQKVEFLVSFYNNEISEKSEIFDDQFSVERPDGSNFTLKIRSTKLEDSAMYFCASGRPPAGDQETQYFGPGTRLLVL.

The CDR3 sequence is CASSFGDLPLEQYF. The CDR3 region has the DNA TGTGCCAGCAGCTTCGGGGATCTTCCCCTCGAGCAGTACTTC. The chain uses TRBV7-8 and TRBJ2-7; D might be TRBD2 (5 bases). Germline lookup yields CDR1 SGHVS and CDR2 FQNEAQ. The CDR3 spans 14 residues. V gave up 3 bases and J gave up 6 bases, with 15 bases separating them. Supplemented by reference TRBV7-8 and TRBJ2-7, the full variable domain reads GAGVSQSPRYKVAKRGQDVALRCDPISGHVSLFWYQQALGQGPEFLTYFQNEAQLDKSGLPSDRFFAERPEGSVSTLKIQRTQQEDSAVYLCASSFGDLPLEQYFGPGTRLTVT.

The V call is TRBV4-2, the J call TRBJ2-7, with 16 bases matching TRBD2. V was clipped by 0 bases and J by 2 bases; unmatched bases: 4. CDR1 LGHNA and CDR2 YNFKEQ come from the germline V gene. The CDR3 loop spans 18 amino acids. The CDR3 nucleotides read TGTGCCAGCAGCCAAGACGGGACTAGCGGGGGGGTTCCCTACGAGCAGTACTTC. It encodes CASSQDGTSGGVPYEQYF.

The chain is built from TRBV29-1 and TRBJ2-5; D is undetermined. From germline, CDR1 is SQVTM and CDR2 ANQGSEA. The V gene lost 4 bases and the J gene lost 0 bases, with 9 bases spanning the gap. This CDR3 is built from 13 residues. DNA for the CDR3: TGCAGCGTTGGTGGGCCGTACCAAGAGACCCAGTACTTC. It translates to CSVGGPYQETQYF.

The chain combines TRBV5-6 with TRBJ2-5, with D possibly TRBD1 on 5 matching bases. The germline V and J ends were trimmed by 5 bases and 4 bases, with 18 bases remaining between them. CDR1 SGHDT and CDR2 YYEEEE come from the germline V gene. The CDR3 consists of 15 residues. The CDR3 here is CASSSTATGAETQYF. DNA of the CDR3: TGTGCCAGCAGTTCTACCGCAACAGGTGCAGAGACCCAGTACTTC.

The gene calls are TRBV29-1 and TRBJ1-1; D is perhaps TRBD1 (6 bases). The germline gives CDR1 SQVTM, CDR2 ANQGSEA. This CDR3 has 12 amino acids. The V end was cut by 7 bases, the J end by 4 bases, with 13 bases between. Written as DNA, the CDR3 is TGCAGCGGTTTACAGGGATCCACTGAAGCTTTCTTT. Protein product: CSGLQGSTEAFF.

V and J are TRBV19 and TRBJ2-6; D is ambiguous. This CDR3 contains 13 residues. The germline V gene has CDR1 LNHDA and CDR2 SQIVND (reference sequence). V gave up 9 bases and J gave up 3 bases, with 9 bases separating them. The CDR3 nucleotides read TGTGCCAGCAAACCCTATGGGGCCAACGTCCTGACTTTC. This sequence encodes CASKPYGANVLTF.

The chain has TRBV18 and TRBJ1-1; D remains ambiguous. The CDR3 has 13 residues. Germline CDR1 and CDR2: KGHSH and LQKENI. V lost 6 bases, J lost 0 bases, and 8 bases lay in between. CDR3 sequence: CASSPSVNTEAFF. The CDR3 coding sequence is TGTGCCAGCTCGCCCTCAGTGAACACTGAAGCTTTCTTT.

The chain joins TRBV7-8 to TRBJ2-7, with D perhaps matching TRBD1 (5 bases). CDR1 is SGHVS and CDR2 is FQNEAQ in the germline V gene. The CDR3 spans 14 residues. The germline V and J ends were trimmed by 4 bases and 3 bases, with 13 bases remaining between them. CDR3 amino acids: CASSSTRVGYEQYF. In nucleotides, the CDR3 is TGTGCCAGCAGCTCTACCAGGGTCGGCTACGAGCAGTACTTC.

This chain's CDR3 is CAWSVYSPGNTIYF. The CDR3 DNA is TGTGCCTGGAGTGTATACTCTCCTGGAAACACCATATATTTT. V is TRBV30 and J is TRBJ1-3; D is unclear. V was trimmed by 0 bases and J by 2 bases, leaving 8 bases between them. Germline assignment: CDR1 GTSNPN and CDR2 SVGIG (reference sequence). The CDR3 is made up of 14 amino acids. The entire variable domain, with the rest obtained from reference TRBV30 and TRBJ1-3, is as follows: SQTIHQWPATLVQPVGSPLSLECTVEGTSNPNLYWYRQAAGRGLQLLFYSVGIGQISSEVPQNLSASRPQDRQFILSSKKLLLSDSGFYLCAWSVYSPGNTIYFGEGSWLTVV.